The present T cell receptor beta chain was sequenced within a study of tumor and adjacent non-tumor tissue in lung cancer listed by TCRdb under 2018. Concerning the study at large: The cohort included some 11 adenocarcinoma, a couple of squamous cell carcinoma and 1 small cell lung cancer patients. The 15 enrolled patients, of whom around 10 were men and 5 were women, were aged about 30 to 80 years and were diagnosed with TNM stage I to III disease. In total, sequencing yielded fewer than 150 million productive TCRbeta reads, which works out to an average of around 4.2 million reads per sample. Bulk TCRbeta repertoires were compared between lung tumor tissue and matched distant non-tumor lung tissue obtained from roughly 16 lung cancer patients. For each patient, one tumor sample and one normal lung sample were taken, giving a few dozen paired specimens that underwent TCRbeta CDR3 sequencing. Broad study findings and their caveats: Peripheral blood was not sequenced, so blood TCRbeta repertoires in these lung cancer patients were not examined. Tumor tissue showed significantly greater TCR diversity (inverse Simpson) than normal lung tissue (approximately 430 vs 150, P = 0.0075, Mann-Whitney U test). Only about 15 patients were included in the cohort, and the need for larger samples and more detailed clinical data was noted by the authors. TCR diversity was significantly higher in younger patients, and higher tumor TCR diversity was associated with shorter overall and disease-free survival. In normal lung, the top 100 clones accounted for a significantly larger cumulative share of the repertoire than in tumor tissue. The methods do not name the sequencing platform or mention unique molecular identifiers.

The CDR3 sequence holds 17 residues, the cysteine and phenylalanine included. The CDR3 DNA has 51 bases and is translated from base 1. Sequences MNHNY (CDR1) and SVGAGI (CDR2) are obtained from the germline V gene (reference sequence). RNA was isolated from bulk, unsorted tissue, and RNA quality was assessed with a NanoDrop ND-1000 and an Agilent 2100. All donors had newly diagnosed lung cancer, had not received prior chemotherapy, and were admitted for thoracic surgery in China between August and November 2014. Patients who had received previous radiotherapy or chemotherapy, or who had another concurrent cancer, were excluded from the study. Pieces of surgical tissue measuring roughly 1-2.3 cm3 were kept in RNAlater solution and stored at -80 degrees C until use. The protocol used for the library was multiplex PCR. For sequencing, an Illumina HiSeq 2500 was employed. Following protocols modified from ARM-PCR, the researchers constructed TCRbeta libraries through three rounds of nested PCR with primers (Table S4). Before sequencing, PCR products in the 200-500 bp range were cut out of the gel and cleaned up using the QIAquick gel extraction kit. In the paper's pipeline: Reads were cleaned with Trimmomatic, merged with FLASH into complete CDR3 sequences, and assigned to V(D)J germline segments with MiTCR. Clonal diversity was calculated as the inverse Simpson's index using VDJtools. Productive reads were defined as in-frame sequences without a premature stop codon. TCRdb trimmed public reads at Q25 via fastp, called clones via MiXCR and kept in-frame beta chains. Records with the same CDR3 protein are collapsed into one entry carrying the most frequent genes and DNA. The V and J calls were not made by the authors but by TCRdb's processing. This sample has approximately 90,000 distinct CDR3 sequences in its table, and less than 80% of those were observed once. The ten biggest clones cover around 17% of the sample.

Notes on this clonotype: Its binding antigen is unknown. One junction end disagrees with the germline gene, perhaps due to a read error.

The chain couples TRBV6-6 to TRBJ2-3, with TRBD1 tentatively as D gene (6 bases match). The source is a man in his sixties with non-small cell lung cancer. The sequencing sample was made of lung tumor tissue. The CDR3 protein: CTSNYGVDSFCTDTQYF. At the DNA level, the sequence is TGTACCAGCAATTACGGGGTGGACAGTTTCTGCACAGATACGCAGTATTTT.